The 8 T cell receptor beta chains listed next were all sequenced from one sample in a study of T cell changes during pregnancy in multiple sclerosis. The table came from immunoSEQ multiplex PCR; TCRdb's copy has only in-frame clones and leaves some out. The repertoire has some 70,000 clones, about 89% of them found once; the top ten carry over 0.65%. Source: peripheral blood, taken in the second trimester of pregnancy. The receptors come from a female donor with multiple sclerosis, enrolled in a pregnancy study.

This clone was picked up a small number of times. The V and J genes are TRBV27 and TRBJ1-6; 7 bases are a match to TRBD1. Per the germline V gene, CDR1 is MNHEY and CDR2 is SMNVEV (reference sequence). The CDR3 loop spans 14 amino acids. With 5 bases clipped from V and 10 bases from J, the junction kept 8 bases outside the gene matches. The CDR3 loop is CASSQGTVTSPLHF. The CDR3 coding sequence is TGTGCCAGCAGTCAAGGGACAGTCACATCACCCCTCCACTTT.

The rearrangement uses TRBV30 and TRBJ2-7, with a possible D match to TRBD2 (5 bases). The length of the CDR3 is 14 residues. Deletions cut 3 bases from V and 4 bases from J, with 16 bases between. Germline V gives CDR1 GTSNPN, CDR2 SVGIG (reference sequence). CDR3 sequence reads: CAWRAGVGVYEQYF. The CDR3 DNA reads as TGTGCCTGGAGAGCCGGGGTGGGAGTGTACGAGCAGTACTTC.

The V and J genes are TRBV4-2 and TRBJ1-2; D is ambiguous. The CDR3 has 13 amino acids. V lost 0 bases to trimming and J lost 3 bases, with 5 bases between them. Per the germline V gene, CDR1 is LGHNA and CDR2 is YNFKEQ. The CDR3 DNA sequence: TGTGCCAGCAGCCAAGAGGCTGACTATGGCTACACCTTC. It is translated as CASSQEADYGYTF.

The rearrangement uses TRBV18 and TRBJ2-7, with D possibly being TRBD1 (6 bases). Trimming cost V 0 bases and J 0 bases, with 15 bases left between them. CDR3 size: 17 residues. Germline lookup yields CDR1 KGHSH and CDR2 LQKENI. The CDR3 region is CASSPPLGQGSSYEQYF. The CDR3, as DNA: TGTGCCAGCTCACCACCTTTGGGACAAGGAAGCTCCTACGAGCAGTACTTC.

The rearrangement joins TRBV7-2 to TRBJ2-3, with no clear D. This CDR3 region has 13 residues. Germline lookup yields CDR1 SGHTA and CDR2 FQGNSA. The V end was cut by 1 base, the J end by 3 bases, with 5 bases between. CDR3 residues: CASSLDFTDTQYF. CDR3 nucleotide sequence: TGTGCCAGCAGCTTAGACTTTACAGATACGCAGTATTTT.

This sequence joins TRBV9 and TRBJ1-5; no clear D. The CDR3 consists of 14 residues. V lost 0 bases and J lost 7, with 11 bases in between. Germline V CDR1 and CDR2: SGDLS, YYNGEE. CDR3 in DNA: TGTGCCAGCAGCGTAGGCGGAGGGATACAGCCCCAGCATTTT. It codes for CASSVGGGIQPQHF.

The V call is TRBV9, the J call TRBJ2-1, with D unresolved. Between the trimmed V and J ends, which lost 3 bases and 6 bases, there was a span of 10 bases. The CDR3 length is 13 residues. Germline V lookup: CDR1 SGDLS, CDR2 YYNGEE. The chain's CDR3 is CASSDQSGNEQFF. The CDR3 DNA is TGTGCCAGCAGCGACCAATCGGGCAATGAGCAGTTCTTC.

The chain uses TRBV6-5 and TRBJ2-3; D is possibly TRBD1 (5 bases). Trimming stripped 5 bases from V and 4 bases from J, with 10 bases between. The CDR3 extends over 13 amino acids. Germline assignment: CDR1 MNHEY and CDR2 SVGAGI. The CDR3 loop reads CASSPKGSDTQYF. DNA for the CDR3: TGTGCCAGCAGTCCAAAGGGGTCAGATACGCAGTATTTT.